This TCR beta chain was retrieved from a study of technical replicates of blood from a few donors. The CDR3 contains 18 residues. J gave up 4 bases and V 2 bases, and 12 bases lay outside the gene matches. Germline V lookup: CDR1 SGHNT, CDR2 YENEEA. Clones were sequenced by immunoSEQ multiplex PCR, and TCRdb holds only the in-frame ones, with some missing. The table shows fewer than 90,000 clones, with approximately 92% occurring only once. The chain carries TRBV11-3 and TRBJ2-3, with TRBD2 matching 10 bases. The source of this sequence is a human donor in good health. The source material was T cells isolated from PBMCs. The chain's CDR3 is CASSLRASGRLGADTQYF. In nucleotides, the CDR3 is TGTGCCAGCAGCTTACGGGCTAGCGGGAGATTAGGCGCAGATACGCAGTATTTT.